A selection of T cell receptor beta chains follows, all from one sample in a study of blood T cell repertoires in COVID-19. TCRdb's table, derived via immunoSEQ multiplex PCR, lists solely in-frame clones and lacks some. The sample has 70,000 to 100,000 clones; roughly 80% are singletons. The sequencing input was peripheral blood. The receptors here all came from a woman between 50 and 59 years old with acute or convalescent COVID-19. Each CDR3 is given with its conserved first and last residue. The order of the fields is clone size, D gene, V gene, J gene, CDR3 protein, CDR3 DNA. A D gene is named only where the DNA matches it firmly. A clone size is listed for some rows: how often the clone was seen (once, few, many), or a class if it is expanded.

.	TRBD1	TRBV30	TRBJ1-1	CAWSPSLGQGMNTEAFF	TGTGCCTGGAGCCCCTCCCTGGGACAGGGTATGAACACTGAAGCTTTCTTT
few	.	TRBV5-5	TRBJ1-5	CASSITSDYQPQHF	TGTGCCAGCAGTATCACGTCAGATTATCAGCCCCAGCATTTT
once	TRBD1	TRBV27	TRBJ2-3	CASSRQGAGTDTQYF	TGTGCCAGCAGTCGACAGGGGGCGGGGACAGATACGCAGTATTTT
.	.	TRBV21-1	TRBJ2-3	CASSKFFSGSLSWRGITDTQYF	TGTGCCAGCAGCAAGTTTTTTTCAGGGTCTCTCAGTTGGCGGGGAATCACAGATACGCAGTATTTT
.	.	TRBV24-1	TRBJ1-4	CATSDGAAATNEKLFF	TGTGCCACCAGTGACGGTGCGGCTGCAACTAATGAAAAACTGTTTTTT
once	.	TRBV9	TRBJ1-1	CASSVDWGQSPTAEAFF	TGTGCCAGCAGCGTAGACTGGGGCCAATCTCCAACGGCTGAAGCTTTCTTT
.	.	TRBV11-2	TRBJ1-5	CASSLGGGNQPQHF	TGTGCCAGCAGCTTAGGCGGGGGCAATCAGCCCCAGCATTTT
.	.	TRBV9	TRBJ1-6	CASSPQNSYNSPLHF	TGTGCCAGCAGCCCACAGAATTCCTATAATTCACCCCTCCACTTT
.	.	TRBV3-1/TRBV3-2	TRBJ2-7	CASSLGQGTYEQYF	TGTGCCAGCAGCCTCGGTCAGGGTACCTACGAGCAGTACTTC
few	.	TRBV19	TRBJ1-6	CASSTPGGSYNSPLHF	TGTGCCAGTAGTACTCCGGGAGGATCCTATAATTCACCCCTCCACTTT
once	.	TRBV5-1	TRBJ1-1	CASSLAGRTDTEAFF	TGCGCCAGCAGCTTGGCAGGGCGTACGGACACTGAAGCTTTCTTT
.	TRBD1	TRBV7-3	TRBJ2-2	CASSRTTGSGTGELFF	TGTGCCAGCAGCCGGACGACAGGGAGCGGCACCGGGGAGCTGTTTTTT
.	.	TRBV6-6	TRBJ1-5	CASRPGGGSNQPQHF	TGTGCCAGCAGACCTGGGGGGGGAAGCAATCAGCCCCAGCATTTT
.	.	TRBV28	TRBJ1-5	CASRVGGTFQPQHF	TGTGCCAGCAGGGTGGGGGGGACGTTTCAGCCCCAGCATTTT
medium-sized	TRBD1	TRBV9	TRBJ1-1	CASSVGDRGRDTEAFF	TGTGCCAGCAGCGTAGGGGACAGGGGGCGCGACACTGAAGCTTTCTTT
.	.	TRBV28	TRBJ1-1	CASLGGGRKTEAFF	TGTGCGAGTTTAGGTGGAGGGCGGAAAACTGAAGCTTTCTTT
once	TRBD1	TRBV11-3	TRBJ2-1	CASSLGAQGYNEQFF	TGTGCCAGCAGCTTAGGTGCACAGGGGTACAATGAGCAGTTCTTC
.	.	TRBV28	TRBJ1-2	CASSHRTGANYGYTF	TGTGCCAGCAGTCACCGGACGGGAGCTAACTATGGCTACACCTTC
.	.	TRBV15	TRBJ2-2	CATSRDLGRASGELFF	TGTGCCACCAGCAGAGATCTCGGCAGGGCATCCGGGGAGCTGTTTTTT
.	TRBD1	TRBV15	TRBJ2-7	CATSKPGSGTGDEQYF	TGTGCCACCAGCAAGCCCGGTTCCGGGACAGGGGACGAGCAGTACTTC
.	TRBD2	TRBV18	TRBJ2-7	CASSPSRGGHEQYF	TGTGCCAGCTCACCCTCCCGGGGGGGCCACGAGCAGTACTTC
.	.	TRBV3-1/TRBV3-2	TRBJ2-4	CASSQPERGGIQYF	TGTGCCAGCAGCCAACCTGAGAGGGGAGGCATTCAGTACTTC
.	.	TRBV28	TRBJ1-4	CASSYLGQFSAANEKLFF	TGTGCCAGCAGCTACCTTGGACAGTTTTCTGCAGCTAATGAAAAACTGTTTTTT
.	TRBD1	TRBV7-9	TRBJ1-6	CATPGQGASPLHF	TGTGCCACCCCGGGACAGGGAGCTTCACCCCTCCACTTT
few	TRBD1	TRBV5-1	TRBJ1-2	CASSLAGTGVYGYTF	TGCGCCAGCAGCTTGGCCGGGACAGGGGTTTATGGCTACACCTTC